The 9 T cell receptor beta chains in this list originate from one sample, sequenced in a study of T-cell reconstitution after alpha-beta-depleted transplantation in children. The TCRbeta library incorporated unique molecular identifiers. Each CDR3 protein gets one entry after TCRdb re-called the PCR reads with MiXCR. The repertoire holds roughly 590,000 distinct CDR3 sequences, 16% seen once, with 1.1% in the top ten. This material consisted of PBMCs from the stem cell graft donor, taken from the stem cell graft. Source of these receptors: a human donor who donated a stem cell graft to a child with acute myeloid leukemia.

This clonotype showed up just once. The DNA for the CDR3 is TGTGCCAGCAGCTTAAGCCAGGGTTGGAACGAGCAGTACTTC. Encoded protein: CASSLSQGWNEQYF. J is TRBJ2-7 and V is TRBV11-3, with D possibly being TRBD1 (5 bases). The V end was cut by 2 bases, the J end by 5 bases, with 13 bases between. This CDR3 is built from 14 residues. CDR1 is SGHNT and CDR2 is YENEEA in the germline V gene.

This clonotype has only a few counts. The chain uses TRBV2 and TRBJ1-2; D might be TRBD1 (6 bases). The CDR3 totals 14 residues. Germline loops: CDR1 SNHLY, CDR2 FYNNEI. Trimming stripped 1 base from V and 5 bases from J, with 11 bases between. CDR3 amino acids: CASSEDPGVYGYTF. In DNA, the CDR3 is TGTGCCAGCAGTGAAGATCCAGGGGTTTATGGCTACACCTTC.

In this sample, this clonotype turned up many times. The chain is built from TRBV20-1 and TRBJ2-5; a possible D gene is TRBD2 (5 bases). The CDR3 spans 11 residues. Trimming stripped 6 bases from V and 5 bases from J, with 10 bases between. CDR1 and CDR2 (germline): DFQATT, SNEGSKA (reference sequence). CDR3 coding DNA: TGCAGTGCCCTAGCTAGGGAGACCCAGTACTTC. Translating gives CSALARETQYF.

The sample holds many counts of this clonotype. This chain links TRBV29-1 with TRBJ2-1; D unclear. CDR3 length: 13 amino acids. V was shortened by 3 bases and J by 5 bases, with 11 bases between the two germline ends. Germline V CDR1 and CDR2: SQVTM, ANQGSEA. CDR3: CSVDSGYHNEQFF. DNA for the CDR3: TGCAGCGTTGATTCCGGTTACCACAATGAGCAGTTCTTC.

This clonotype was found many times. This chain joins TRBV7-2 and TRBJ2-1; D remains unclear. This CDR3 has 12 residues. Germline loops: CDR1 SGHTA, CDR2 FQGNSA. The ends were cut back, 1 base at V and 9 bases at J, with 7 bases in the middle. The CDR3 region has the DNA TGTGCCAGCAGCTTAGTCGTGGGTGAGCAGTTCTTC. This encodes CASSLVVGEQFF.

This clonotype was detected many times. The chain is built from TRBV20-1 and TRBJ2-1, with D tentatively TRBD1 (5 bases). This CDR3 spans 15 amino acids. V dropped 3 bases and J dropped 5 bases, with 17 bases sitting between them. Germline V gives CDR1 DFQATT, CDR2 SNEGSKA (reference sequence). The CDR3 region is CSASSGLEDHNEQFF. In DNA form, the CDR3 reads TGCAGTGCTAGTTCAGGGCTAGAGGACCACAATGAGCAGTTCTTC.

Of note for this clonotype: A much larger clone lies one base from this, so it may be a read error. CDR3 in DNA: TGCAGTCCTAGCTCGAACACTGAAGCTTTCTTT. Its protein is CSPSSNTEAFF. The genes are TRBV20-1 and TRBJ1-1; D gene ambiguous. There are 11 residues in the CDR3. Germline CDR1 and CDR2: DFQATT and SNEGSKA (reference sequence).

This clonotype has just a few counts. V gene TRBV20-1 combines with J gene TRBJ1-5; D is possibly TRBD1 (5 bases). V lost 0 bases and J lost 1, with 13 bases in between. The CDR3 length is 16 residues. The germline V gene has CDR1 DFQATT and CDR2 SNEGSKA (reference sequence). CDR3 amino acids: CSARDLAGRSNQPQHF. For the CDR3, the DNA is TGCAGTGCTAGAGATCTTGCAGGGAGGAGCAATCAGCCCCAGCATTTT.

This clonotype has only a few counts. The V gene is TRBV24-1, the J gene TRBJ2-7; the match to TRBD1 covers 7 bases. Trimming at V came to 3 bases and at J to 2 bases, leaving 3 bases not matched to a gene. Looked up from germline, CDR1 is KGHDR and CDR2 is SFDVKD. The CDR3 extends over 14 amino acids. As DNA, the CDR3 is TGTGCCACCAGTGATCGGGACAGACCCTACGAGCAGTACTTC. This translates into CATSDRDRPYEQYF.